This is a list of T cell receptor beta chains from one sample in a study of radiation and T cells in renal cell carcinoma. Data came from immunoSEQ multiplex PCR; TCRdb stores just in-frame clones and leaves some out. The repertoire has 100,000 to 150,000 clones, 65% to 85% of them found once; the top ten carry 5.8%. Sequences were derived from blood, sampled from a patient whose treatment included radiotherapy and nephrectomy. These receptors were obtained from a man in his fifties with renal cell carcinoma. Both conserved end residues are part of each CDR3. A D gene is named only where the DNA matches it firmly. The size entry is marked missing in some rows and otherwise reads once, few, many or a size class.

v_call	clone_size	j_call	d_call	cdr3_nt	cdr3_aa
TRBV28	few	TRBJ2-7	-	TGTGCCAGCAGCCCTAGAACGTCAAGGTACACCTACGAGCAGTACTTC	CASSPRTSRYTYEQYF
TRBV10-3	-	TRBJ2-1	TRBD2	TGTGCCATCAGTGATATAGCGGGAGGGTACAATGAGCAGTTCTTC	CAISDIAGGYNEQFF
TRBV2	-	TRBJ1-1	-	TGTGCCAGCAGTGACAGGGGACAGAACACTGAAGCTTTCTTT	CASSDRGQNTEAFF
TRBV18	-	TRBJ2-3	TRBD1	TGTGCCAGCTCACCACCAGAGGGACAGAGCACAGATACGCAGTATTTT	CASSPPEGQSTDTQYF
TRBV27	-	TRBJ1-5	-	TGTGCCAGCCGGCAGAGCGTTGGGAGGGGGCAGCCCCAGCATTTT	CASRQSVGRGQPQHF
TRBV6-1	-	TRBJ2-2	-	TGTGCCAGCAAACAAACTAGGTCTTCCGGGGAGCTGTTTTTT	CASKQTRSSGELFF
TRBV19	-	TRBJ2-7	-	TGTGCCAGTAGTACGGGGGGACCCGGGACAGGACCCTACGAGCAGTACTTC	CASSTGGPGTGPYEQYF
TRBV29-1	-	TRBJ2-7	-	TGCAGCGTAAGACTATCCTACGAGCAGTACTTC	CSVRLSYEQYF
TRBV10-3	-	TRBJ1-2	-	TGTGCCATCCTGACACGCAACTATGGCTACACCTTC	CAILTRNYGYTF
TRBV5-4	-	TRBJ2-3	TRBD2	TGTGCCAGCAGCCTATGGAGGAGCGGGAGAGTTGTTACGCAGTATTTT	CASSLWRSGRVVTQYF
TRBV2	few	TRBJ1-5	-	TGTGCCAGCAGTGAGGGGAGGCTGATGCCAGGGCCCCAGCATTTT	CASSEGRLMPGPQHF
TRBV6-1	-	TRBJ2-1	-	TGTGCCAGCACCAACCCCGCCAATGAGCAGTTCTTC	CASTNPANEQFF
TRBV6-6	-	TRBJ1-3	-	TGTGCCAGCAGTGCCGGGACATATGGAAACACCATATATTTT	CASSAGTYGNTIYF
TRBV5-1	-	TRBJ2-7	-	TGCGCCAGCAGCTTGGGGCTAGCGAGCACCTACGAGCAGTACTTC	CASSLGLASTYEQYF
TRBV6-1	few	TRBJ1-1	-	TGTGCCAGCAGACTCCAAGATTACACTGAAGCTTTCTTT	CASRLQDYTEAFF
TRBV9	-	TRBJ2-3	TRBD2	TGTGCCAGCAGCGTGCTAGCGGGGGACACAGATACGCAGTATTTT	CASSVLAGDTDTQYF
TRBV9	-	TRBJ1-1	TRBD1	TGTGCCAGCAGCCCACGACCCGCAGGGGGCTTTACTGAAGCTTTCTTT	CASSPRPAGGFTEAFF
TRBV7-9	-	TRBJ2-2	-	TGTGCCAGCCGGGGCCTCGTGGGGACCGGGGAGCTGTTTTTT	CASRGLVGTGELFF
TRBV19	-	TRBJ2-3	-	TGTGCCAGCGGAACGGGGGGCCCAGATACGCAGTATTTT	CASGTGGPDTQYF
TRBV5-4	-	TRBJ2-2	TRBD1	TGTGCCAGCAGCCCAGGGACAGGCCCGAACACCGGGGAGCTGTTTTTT	CASSPGTGPNTGELFF
TRBV4-2	-	TRBJ2-7	TRBD1	TGTGCCAGCAGCCAAGAAGGGGGCAGATGGGTCGCCGAGCAGTACTTC	CASSQEGGRWVAEQYF
TRBV5-1	-	TRBJ2-1	-	TGCGCCAGCAGCTTGCGACTGGATGAGCAGTTCTTC	CASSLRLDEQFF
TRBV18	-	TRBJ2-1	TRBD2	TGTGCCAGCTCACCAGTTGCGGGGGGCCTAGTTGATGAGCAGTTCTTC	CASSPVAGGLVDEQFF
TRBV6-1	-	TRBJ2-1	TRBD2	TGTGCCAGCAGTGAAGCGCTTCGCGGGAGGGGTAATGAGCAGTTCTTC	CASSEALRGRGNEQFF
TRBV27	-	TRBJ2-7	-	TGTGCCAGCAGTCATCCCCCCTACGAGCAGTACTTC	CASSHPPYEQYF
TRBV29-1	-	TRBJ2-3	-	TGCAGCGTTGTGGTAGCAGGCACAGATACGCAGTATTTT	CSVVVAGTDTQYF
TRBV30	-	TRBJ1-1	-	TGTGCCTGGAGACCCTTGGGTAGTTTGAACACTGAAGCTTTCTTT	CAWRPLGSLNTEAFF
TRBV7-2	-	TRBJ1-1	TRBD1	TGTGCCAGCAGCCTATTGGGACAGACGAACACTGAAGCTTTCTTT	CASSLLGQTNTEAFF
TRBV28	-	TRBJ2-5	TRBD2	TGTGCCAGCAAGACTAGCGGGAAAGAGACCCAGTACTTC	CASKTSGKETQYF
TRBV5-1	-	TRBJ2-2	-	TGCGCCAGCAGCTGGGGCGGGTCCAACACCGGGGAGCTGTTTTTT	CASSWGGSNTGELFF